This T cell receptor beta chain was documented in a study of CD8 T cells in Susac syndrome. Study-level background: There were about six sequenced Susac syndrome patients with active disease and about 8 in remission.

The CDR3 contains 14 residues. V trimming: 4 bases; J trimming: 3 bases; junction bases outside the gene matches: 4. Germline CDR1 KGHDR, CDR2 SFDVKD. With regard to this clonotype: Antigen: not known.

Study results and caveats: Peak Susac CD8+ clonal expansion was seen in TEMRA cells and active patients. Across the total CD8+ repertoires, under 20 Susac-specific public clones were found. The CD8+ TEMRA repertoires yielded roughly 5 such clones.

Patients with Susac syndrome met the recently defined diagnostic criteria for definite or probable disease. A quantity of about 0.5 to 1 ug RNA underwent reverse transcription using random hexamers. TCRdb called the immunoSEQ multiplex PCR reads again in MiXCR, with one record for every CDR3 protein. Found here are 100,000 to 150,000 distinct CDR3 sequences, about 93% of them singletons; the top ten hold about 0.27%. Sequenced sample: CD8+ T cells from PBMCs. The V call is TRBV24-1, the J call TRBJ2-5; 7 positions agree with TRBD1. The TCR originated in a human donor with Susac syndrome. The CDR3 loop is CATSDPGTEETQYF. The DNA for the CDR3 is TGTGCCACCAGTGACCCCGGGACAGAAGAGACCCAGTACTTC.